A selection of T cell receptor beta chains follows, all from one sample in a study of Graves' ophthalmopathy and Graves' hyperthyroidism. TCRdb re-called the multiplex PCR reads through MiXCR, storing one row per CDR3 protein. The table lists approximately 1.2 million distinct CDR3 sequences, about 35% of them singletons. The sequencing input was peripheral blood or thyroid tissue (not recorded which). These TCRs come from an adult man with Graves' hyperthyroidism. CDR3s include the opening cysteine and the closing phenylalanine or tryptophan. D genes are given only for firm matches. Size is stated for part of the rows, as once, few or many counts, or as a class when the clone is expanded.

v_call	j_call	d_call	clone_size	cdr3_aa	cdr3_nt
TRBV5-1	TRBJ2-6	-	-	CASSIRWDWTRSGANVLTF	TGCGCCAGCAGTATTCGGTGGGATTGGACCCGTTCTGGGGCCAACGTCCTGACTTTC
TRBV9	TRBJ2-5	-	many	CASSVDPRGQETQYF	TGTGCCAGCAGCGTAGATCCCAGGGGTCAAGAGACCCAGTACTTC
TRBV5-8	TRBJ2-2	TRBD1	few	CASESLAGQGNTGELFF	TGTGCCAGCGAATCCCTGGCGGGACAGGGGAACACCGGGGAGCTGTTTTTT
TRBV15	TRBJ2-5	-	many	CATSYGVGVVGRETQYF	TGTGCCACCAGCTATGGGGTGGGGGTGGTAGGTCGGGAGACCCAGTACTTC
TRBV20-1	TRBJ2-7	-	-	CSAIKIAPSYEQYF	TGCAGTGCCATAAAAATAGCCCCCTCCTACGAGCAGTACTTC
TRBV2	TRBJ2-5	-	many	CASSELRARQETQYF	TGTGCCAGCAGTGAACTGAGGGCACGTCAAGAGACCCAGTACTTC
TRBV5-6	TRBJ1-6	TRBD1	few	CASSIRQGDLSSPLHF	TGTGCCAGCAGCATTAGACAGGGGGACCTCTCTTCACCCCTCCACTTT
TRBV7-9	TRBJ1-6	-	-	CASSSPADSPFHF	TGTGCCAGCAGCTCCCCGGCGGACTCACCCTTCCACTTT
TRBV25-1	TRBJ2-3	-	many	CASSDPLRRDTQYF	TGTGCCAGCAGTGACCCCCTTCGGCGAGATACGCAGTATTTT
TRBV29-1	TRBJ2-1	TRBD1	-	CSVPGQGAFHEQFF	TGCAGCGTCCCGGGACAGGGGGCTTTCCATGAGCAGTTCTTC
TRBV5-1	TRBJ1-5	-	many	CASSVAHNQPQHF	TGCGCCAGCAGCGTGGCACACAATCAGCCCCAGCATTTT
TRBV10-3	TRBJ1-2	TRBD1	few	CASSYSGGQGQSNYGYTF	TGTGCCAGCAGTTACTCGGGAGGACAGGGGCAATCTAACTATGGCTACACCTTC
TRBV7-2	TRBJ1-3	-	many	CASSLAGISSGNTIYF	TGTGCCAGCAGCTTGGCGGGGATTAGCTCTGGAAACACCATATATTTT
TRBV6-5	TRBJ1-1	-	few	CASRKAGNAPTTEAFF	TGTGCCAGCCGAAAGGCCGGGAATGCCCCAACCACTGAAGCTTTCTTT
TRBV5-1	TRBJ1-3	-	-	CASSSRGRTSGNTIYF	TGCGCCAGCAGCTCCCGGGGGCGAACCTCTGGAAACACCATATATTTT
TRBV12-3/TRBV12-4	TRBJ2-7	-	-	CASSSPGQIYEQYF	TGTGCCAGCAGTTCACCTGGACAGATCTACGAGCAGTACTTC
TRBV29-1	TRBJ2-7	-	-	CSGGEGREQYF	TGCAGCGGGGGTGAGGGGAGGGAGCAGTACTTC
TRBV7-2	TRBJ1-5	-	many	CASSLPGEQPQHF	TGTGCCAGCAGCTTACCTGGGGAACAACCCCAGCATTTT
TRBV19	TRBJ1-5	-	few	CASSTPRQAQHF	TGTGCCAGTAGTACGCCCAGACAGGCCCAGCATTTT
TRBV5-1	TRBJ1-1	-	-	CASFTGGGLGGTKAFF	TGCGCCAGCTTTACAGGTGGGGGACTTGGTGGGACGAAAGCTTTCTTT
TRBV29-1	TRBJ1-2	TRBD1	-	CSVENFGGTGDYGYTF	TGCAGCGTTGAAAATTTTGGTGGGACAGGGGACTATGGCTACACCTTC
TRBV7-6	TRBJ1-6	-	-	CASSPIAGPGSPLHF	TGTGCCAGCAGCCCCATCGCGGGTCCTGGTTCACCCCTCCACTTT
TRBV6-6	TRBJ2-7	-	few	CASSPLLNSQQYF	TGTGCCAGCAGCCCCCTTTTAAACTCTCAGCAGTACTTC
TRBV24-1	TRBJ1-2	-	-	CARQNYGYTF	TGTGCCAGGCAAAACTATGGCTACACCTTC
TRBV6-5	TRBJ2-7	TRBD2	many	CASSYARGLAAHEQYF	TGTGCCAGCAGTTACGCCAGGGGACTAGCCGCACACGAGCAGTACTTC
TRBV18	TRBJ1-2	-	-	CASSPDTRGWGYTF	TGTGCCAGCTCACCGGATACACGGGGCTGGGGCTACACCTTC
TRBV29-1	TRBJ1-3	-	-	CSVGGQISNTIYF	TGCAGCGTTGGCGGACAGATCTCGAACACCATATATTTT
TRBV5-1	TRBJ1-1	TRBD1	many	CASRDSPNTEAFF	TGCGCCAGTAGGGACAGCCCGAACACTGAAGCTTTCTTT
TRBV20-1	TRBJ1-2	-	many	CSARTGQGVGYTF	TGCAGTGCTAGAACAGGTCAAGGCGTTGGCTACACCTTC
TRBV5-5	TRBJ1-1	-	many	CASSLGPQNTEAFF	TGTGCCAGCAGCTTGGGGCCGCAGAACACTGAAGCTTTCTTT
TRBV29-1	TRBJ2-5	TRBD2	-	CSVASGRSRETQYF	TGCAGCGTTGCCAGCGGGAGGTCTCGGGAGACCCAGTACTTC